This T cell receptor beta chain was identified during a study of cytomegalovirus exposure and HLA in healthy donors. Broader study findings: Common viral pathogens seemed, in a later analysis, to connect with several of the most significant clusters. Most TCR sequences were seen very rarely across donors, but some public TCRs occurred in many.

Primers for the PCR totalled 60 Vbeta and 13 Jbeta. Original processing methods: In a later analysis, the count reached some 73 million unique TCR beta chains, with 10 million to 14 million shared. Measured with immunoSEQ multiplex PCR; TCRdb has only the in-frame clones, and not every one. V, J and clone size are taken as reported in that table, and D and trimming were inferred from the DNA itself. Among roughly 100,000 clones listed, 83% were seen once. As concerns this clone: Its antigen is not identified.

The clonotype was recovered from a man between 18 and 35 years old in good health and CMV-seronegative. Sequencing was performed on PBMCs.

The DNA of the CDR3 is TGTGCCAGCGCGGGATTGCCTCGCGAGCAGTACTTC. Translating it yields CASAGLPREQYF. The chain employs TRBV19 and TRBJ2-7; D may be TRBD2 (6 bases). CDR1 and CDR2 from the germline V gene are LNHDA and SQIVND (reference sequence). Trimming cost V 9 bases and J 6 bases, with 15 bases left between them. The CDR3 runs to 12 residues.